This T cell receptor (beta chain) is drawn from a study of technical replicates of blood from a handful of donors. Repertoires were generated with immunoSEQ multiplex PCR, while TCRdb's copy carries only in-frame clones and drops some. The table includes 60,000 to 90,000 clones, 95% detected once. After removal of 4 bases from V and 4 bases from J, the junction contained 10 bases not matched to a gene. The CDR3 length is 16 residues. The germline V gene has CDR1 MGHRA and CDR2 YSYEKL. The sequence came from a human donor in good health. Sequenced material: T cells isolated from PBMCs. The chain links TRBV4-1 to TRBJ2-7; 10 positions agree with TRBD2. The CDR3, as DNA: TGCGCCAGCAGCCGCTTTACTAGCGGGAAGTCTTACGAGCAGTACTTC. It yields the protein CASSRFTSGKSYEQYF.